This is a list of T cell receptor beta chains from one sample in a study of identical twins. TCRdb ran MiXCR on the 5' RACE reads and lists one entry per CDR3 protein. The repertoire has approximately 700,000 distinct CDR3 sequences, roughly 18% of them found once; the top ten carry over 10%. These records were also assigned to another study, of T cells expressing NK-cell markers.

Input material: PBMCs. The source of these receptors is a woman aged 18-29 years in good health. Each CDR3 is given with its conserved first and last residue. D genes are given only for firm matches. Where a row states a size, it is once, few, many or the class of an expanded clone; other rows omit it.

CDR3: CASSLGGLGRASTDTQYF
DNA: TGTGCCAGCAGCTTAGGGGGCCTCGGACGGGCGAGCACAGATACGCAGTATTTT
V: TRBV11-2
D: -
size: few
J: TRBJ2-3

CDR3: CATSDSASSYNEQFF
DNA: TGTGCCACCAGTGATTCAGCGAGCTCCTACAATGAGCAGTTCTTC
V: TRBV24-1
D: -
size: many
J: TRBJ2-1

CDR3: CASSPAGVEQYF
DNA: TGTGCCAGCAGTCCCGCAGGGGTCGAGCAGTACTTC
V: TRBV12-3/TRBV12-4
D: -
size: -
J: TRBJ2-7

CDR3: CASREGNAGGELFF
DNA: TGTGCCAGCAGGGAGGGAAACGCTGGCGGGGAGCTGTTTTTT
V: TRBV7-2
D: -
size: few
J: TRBJ2-2

CDR3: CASSPGTSGTHYNEQFF
DNA: TGTGCCAGCAGCCCCGGGACTAGCGGAACACACTACAATGAGCAGTTCTTC
V: TRBV9
D: TRBD2
size: -
J: TRBJ2-1

CDR3: CSASLGPKNQPQHF
DNA: TGCAGTGCTTCCCTAGGGCCTAAGAATCAGCCCCAGCATTTT
V: TRBV20-1
D: -
size: many
J: TRBJ1-5

CDR3: CSTNVASAYEQYF
DNA: TGCAGTACCAACGTGGCTAGCGCTTACGAGCAGTACTTC
V: TRBV20-1
D: -
size: -
J: TRBJ2-7

CDR3: CASSLEGSDGYTF
DNA: TGCGCCAGCAGCTTGGAAGGTAGTGATGGCTACACCTTC
V: TRBV5-1
D: -
size: many
J: TRBJ1-2

CDR3: CASSYSGTSQETQYF
DNA: TGTGCCAGCAGTTACTCAGGGACGAGTCAAGAGACCCAGTACTTC
V: TRBV6-5
D: -
size: -
J: TRBJ2-5

CDR3: CSAPRQGSGNTIYF
DNA: TGCAGTGCTCCCCGACAGGGCTCTGGAAACACCATATATTTT
V: TRBV20-1
D: TRBD1
size: -
J: TRBJ1-3

CDR3: CASSGRQGNYEQYF
DNA: TGCGCCAGCAGCGGTCGACAGGGGAACTACGAGCAGTACTTC
V: TRBV5-1
D: TRBD1
size: few
J: TRBJ2-7

CDR3: CASSQGRPSEQYF
DNA: TGTGCCAGCAGCCAAGGCAGGCCAAGCGAGCAGTACTTC
V: TRBV3-1
D: -
size: few
J: TRBJ2-7

CDR3: CASSLVAGTYGYTF
DNA: TGCGCCAGCAGCTTGGTCGCGGGAACCTATGGCTACACCTTC
V: TRBV5-1
D: -
size: -
J: TRBJ1-2

CDR3: CASSFDRASYNEQFF
DNA: TGCGCCAGCAGCTTCGACAGGGCCTCCTACAATGAGCAGTTCTTC
V: TRBV5-1
D: TRBD1
size: few
J: TRBJ2-1

CDR3: CASSYSDRPPLHF
DNA: TGTGCCAGCAGTTACTCGGATAGGCCACCCCTCCACTTT
V: TRBV6-5
D: -
size: -
J: TRBJ1-6

CDR3: CAISELTGDEQYF
DNA: TGTGCCATCAGTGAGTTGACAGGGGACGAGCAGTACTTC
V: TRBV10-3
D: TRBD1
size: -
J: TRBJ2-7

CDR3: CASSLRRASTGDEQFF
DNA: TGTGCCAGCTCCCTACGCCGGGCCTCAACGGGGGATGAGCAGTTCTTC
V: TRBV18
D: -
size: once
J: TRBJ2-1

CDR3: CASGTGARETQYF
DNA: TGTGCCAGTGGGACAGGGGCTCGGGAGACCCAGTACTTC
V: TRBV6-6
D: TRBD1
size: -
J: TRBJ2-5

CDR3: CASSSKAGGQFF
DNA: TGCGCCAGCAGCTCAAAGGCGGGGGGTCAGTTCTTC
V: TRBV5-1
D: TRBD2
size: -
J: TRBJ2-1

CDR3: CASSQAGVGSFF
DNA: TGTGCCAGCAGCCAAGCAGGTGTGGGATCTTTCTTT
V: TRBV3-1
D: -
size: -
J: TRBJ1-1

CDR3: CASSYLEKTDTQYF
DNA: TGTGCCAGCAGTTACCTTGAGAAGACAGATACGCAGTATTTT
V: TRBV6-5
D: -
size: -
J: TRBJ2-3

CDR3: CASSSRGRLDPFF
DNA: TGTGCCAGCAGTTCGAGGGGGAGACTAGACCCGTTCTTC
V: TRBV12-3/TRBV12-4
D: -
size: few
J: TRBJ2-1

CDR3: CASSSGLEFREQFF
DNA: TGTGCCAGCAGTTCGGGCCTGGAGTTTCGAGAGCAGTTCTTC
V: TRBV6-2/TRBV6-3
D: -
size: -
J: TRBJ2-1

CDR3: CASSPQGSKNIQYF
DNA: TGTGCCAGCAGCCCACAGGGCTCCAAAAACATTCAGTACTTC
V: TRBV7-3
D: -
size: -
J: TRBJ2-4

CDR3: CASSPPVSYEQYF
DNA: TGTGCCAGCTCACCTCCAGTCTCCTACGAGCAGTACTTC
V: TRBV18
D: -
size: few
J: TRBJ2-7

CDR3: CASDVTGNTIYF
DNA: TGTGCCAGCGACGTGACTGGAAACACCATATATTTT
V: TRBV12-3/TRBV12-4
D: -
size: -
J: TRBJ1-3

CDR3: CSARGQVSYEQYF
DNA: TGCAGTGCTAGAGGACAGGTCTCCTACGAGCAGTACTTC
V: TRBV20-1
D: -
size: -
J: TRBJ2-7

CDR3: CSVRDRWNGQYF
DNA: TGCAGCGTCCGGGACAGGTGGAACGGGCAGTACTTC
V: TRBV29-1
D: TRBD1
size: -
J: TRBJ2-7

CDR3: CSGHRDSNSPLHF
DNA: TGCAGTGGCCACAGGGATTCTAATTCACCCCTCCACTTT
V: TRBV20-1
D: -
size: -
J: TRBJ1-6

CDR3: CASSPAGAGLETQYF
DNA: TGTGCCAGCAGCCCAGCGGGAGCAGGTTTAGAGACCCAGTACTTC
V: TRBV7-2
D: TRBD2
size: -
J: TRBJ2-5

CDR3: CSVEPGLPSETQYF
DNA: TGCAGCGTAGAACCGGGACTACCGTCGGAGACCCAGTACTTC
V: TRBV29-1
D: TRBD2
size: -
J: TRBJ2-5

CDR3: CASSSTVRYSPLHF
DNA: TGTGCCAGCAGCTCCACCGTCCGTTATTCACCCCTCCACTTT
V: TRBV5-6
D: -
size: few
J: TRBJ1-6

CDR3: CSARGTELGTQYF
DNA: TGCAGTGCTAGAGGGACGGAGCTCGGGACCCAGTACTTC
V: TRBV20-1
D: -
size: many
J: TRBJ2-5

CDR3: CASSLTYEQYF
DNA: TGTGCCAGCAGTTTGACCTACGAGCAGTACTTC
V: TRBV12-3/TRBV12-4
D: -
size: many
J: TRBJ2-7

CDR3: CASSQEGESYGYTF
DNA: TGTGCCAGCAGCCAAGAGGGAGAGTCCTATGGCTACACCTTC
V: TRBV3-1
D: -
size: -
J: TRBJ1-2

CDR3: CASSQLAGGGKTQYF
DNA: TGTGCCAGCAGCCAACTAGCGGGGGGTGGGAAGACCCAGTACTTC
V: TRBV3-1
D: TRBD2
size: -
J: TRBJ2-5

CDR3: CASSSIGNTIYF
DNA: TGTGCCAGCAGCTCGATTGGAAACACCATATATTTT
V: TRBV7-9
D: -
size: few
J: TRBJ1-3

CDR3: CASSVTSGRLNEQFF
DNA: TGTGCCAGCAGCGTAACCAGCGGGAGGTTGAATGAGCAGTTCTTC
V: TRBV9
D: TRBD2
size: -
J: TRBJ2-1

CDR3: CASSFGGLAGVYEQYF
DNA: TGTGCCAGCAGTTTTGGGGGACTAGCGGGAGTTTACGAGCAGTACTTC
V: TRBV27
D: TRBD2
size: once
J: TRBJ2-7

CDR3: CASSLYSGAGNTIYF
DNA: TGCGCCAGCAGCCTTTATTCGGGGGCTGGAAACACCATATATTTT
V: TRBV5-1
D: -
size: -
J: TRBJ1-3

CDR3: CASSQDNDSRSYNEQFF
DNA: TGTGCCAGCAGCCAAGATAACGACAGCCGCTCCTACAATGAGCAGTTCTTC
V: TRBV3-1
D: -
size: -
J: TRBJ2-1

CDR3: CAISESGNEQYF
DNA: TGTGCCATCAGTGAGTCAGGTAACGAGCAGTACTTC
V: TRBV10-3
D: -
size: -
J: TRBJ2-7

CDR3: CASKTDSLNQPQHF
DNA: TGTGCCAGCAAAACAGACAGCCTCAATCAGCCCCAGCATTTT
V: TRBV12-3/TRBV12-4
D: -
size: -
J: TRBJ1-5

CDR3: CASSLGDRGRWELFF
DNA: TGTGCCAGCAGTTTAGGGGACAGGGGGCGATGGGAGCTGTTTTTT
V: TRBV12-3/TRBV12-4
D: TRBD1
size: -
J: TRBJ2-2

CDR3: CASSSRVREQFF
DNA: TGTGCCAGCAGTTCCAGGGTAAGAGAGCAGTTCTTC
V: TRBV6-2/TRBV6-3
D: -
size: few
J: TRBJ2-1

CDR3: CASSLDRLTDTQYF
DNA: TGCGCCAGCAGCTTGGACAGGCTCACAGATACGCAGTATTTT
V: TRBV5-1
D: -
size: few
J: TRBJ2-3

CDR3: CASSFKLGDTQYF
DNA: TGTGCCAGCAGCTTCAAATTGGGAGATACGCAGTATTTT
V: TRBV7-6
D: -
size: -
J: TRBJ2-3

CDR3: CATSDGTSGLYNEQFF
DNA: TGTGCCACCAGTGATGGGACTAGCGGCCTCTACAATGAGCAGTTCTTC
V: TRBV24-1
D: TRBD2
size: -
J: TRBJ2-1

CDR3: CSASPRDRPYEQYF
DNA: TGCAGTGCTAGTCCAAGAGACAGGCCGTACGAGCAGTACTTC
V: TRBV20-1
D: -
size: -
J: TRBJ2-7

CDR3: CASSLTGPSTDTQYF
DNA: TGTGCCAGCAGCTTAACCGGGCCTAGCACAGATACGCAGTATTTT
V: TRBV7-2
D: -
size: few
J: TRBJ2-3